This T cell receptor beta chain was profiled in a study of radiotherapy plus CTLA-4 blockade in lung cancer. Background on the study: Disease control reached less than 40%, with objective responses in approximately 17%.

Repertoires were generated with immunoSEQ multiplex PCR, while TCRdb's copy carries only in-frame clones and drops some. The data hold tens of thousands of clones, with around 87% observed a single time. Turning to this clone: Antigen unknown.

The germline V gene encodes CDR1 SEHNR and CDR2 FQNEAQ (reference sequence). V shed 3 bases and J shed 0 bases, with 9 bases lying between them. This CDR3 spans 16 amino acids. Participants had chemo-refractory metastatic non-small-cell lung cancer and were treated with focal radiation plus ipilimumab CTLA-4 blockade. Study-wide results and caveats: With interferon-beta, early dynamics of blood T cell clones were reported to best predict response.

The source of this sequence is a human donor with non-small cell lung cancer that progressed on radiotherapy plus ipilimumab. The source was peripheral blood, collected from a patient treated with radiotherapy plus ipilimumab. The chain combines TRBV7-9 with TRBJ2-6; a weak D match, TRBD1 (5 bases). CDR3 bases: TGTGCCAGCAGCTTCGGACAAAGCTCTGGGGCCAACGTCCTGACTTTC. Translation: CASSFGQSSGANVLTF.